One sample yielded the 17 T cell receptor beta chains listed below, sequenced in a study of shared clonotypes between healthy human individuals. Profiled with immunoSEQ multiplex PCR; TCRdb holds only in-frame clones, not every one. The repertoire consists of roughly 1,600,000 clones, with approximately 98.5% occurring once and the leading ten covering around 0.33%. Sequencing used naive CD4+ T cells sorted from blood. The subset: CD45RA+ positively selected. Receptors originate from a man in his thirties or forties in good health.

V and J are TRBV18 and TRBJ1-5; TRBD1 aligns across 11 bases. The CDR3 is 16 residues long. Losses at the gene ends were 0 bases for V and 7 bases for J; bases not matched to a gene: 5. Germline CDR1 reads KGHSH; CDR2 reads LQKENI. CDR3 region: CASSPPGTGGRQPQHF. The DNA of the CDR3 is TGTGCCAGCTCACCACCAGGGACAGGGGGACGCCAGCCCCAGCATTTT.

V and J are TRBV7-2 and TRBJ2-5; 8 bases are shared with TRBD2. The CDR3 is made up of 18 amino acids. Germline V gene data show CDR1 as SGHTA and CDR2 as FQGNSA. Germline trimming cut 2 bases from V and 1 base from J; bases unmatched to any gene: 12. The CDR3 is CASSLRVSKREFQETQYF. The CDR3 nucleotides read TGTGCCAGCAGCTTAAGGGTGTCAAAGCGGGAGTTCCAAGAGACCCAGTACTTC. The full variable domain, its missing parts supplied by reference TRBV7-2 and TRBJ2-5, is GAGVSQSPSNKVTEKGKDVELRCDPISGHTALYWYRQSLGQGLEFLIYFQGNSAPDKSGLPSDRFSAERTGGSVSTLTIQRTQQEDSAVYLCASSLRVSKREFQETQYFGPGTRLLVL.

The genes are TRBV6-5 and TRBJ2-3; TRBD2 matches 9 bases. The CDR3 loop spans 15 amino acids. Trimming at V came to 0 bases and at J to 7 bases, leaving 5 bases not matched to a gene. The germline gives CDR1 MNHEY, CDR2 SVGAGI. As DNA, the CDR3 is TGTGCCAGCAGTTACTCTAGCGGGAGCGGGAATACGCAGTATTTT. Translated: CASSYSSGSGNTQYF.

The rearrangement joins TRBV28 to TRBJ1-1, with 12 bases fitting TRBD1. Germline CDR1 and CDR2: MDHEN and SYDVKM. Trimming took 6 bases from V and 6 from J; bases not matched to a gene: 8. The CDR3 length is 15 residues. CDR3 nucleotides: TGTGCCAGCAGGCCGCCGGGACAGGGGGCGGCTGAAGCTTTCTTT. It is translated as CASRPPGQGAAEAFF.

This chain links TRBV7-2 with TRBJ2-7; D is possibly TRBD2 (5 bases). The germline CDR1 and CDR2 sequences are SGHTA and FQGNSA. The CDR3 sequence is 13 residues long. Trimming left V 0 bases short and J 6 bases short, with 9 bases between. The CDR3 loop is CASSLAGVPEQYF. CDR3 DNA sequence: TGTGCCAGCAGCTTAGCCGGGGTCCCCGAGCAGTACTTC.

The V gene is TRBV7-9, the J gene TRBJ2-3; the D is unclear. Trimming stripped 4 bases from V and 0 bases from J, with 8 bases between. This CDR3 comprises 14 residues. Germline CDR1 SEHNR, CDR2 FQNEAQ (reference sequence). The CDR3, as DNA: TGTGCCAGCAGCTCAATGGCGAGCACAGATACGCAGTATTTT. Translating gives CASSSMASTDTQYF.

The rearrangement uses TRBV11-1 and TRBJ2-3; D ambiguous. The CDR3 consists of 17 residues. Between the trimmed V and J ends, which lost 5 bases and 3 bases, there was a span of 21 bases. Germline V CDR1 and CDR2: SGHAT, FQDESV (reference sequence). CDR3 nucleotides: TGTGCCAGCAGCCCCACCCCATGGGATAGTAGGACAGATACGCAGTATTTT. Encoded protein: CASSPTPWDSRTDTQYF.

For this clone: Distinct nucleotide sequences in the sample also encode this CDR3. This chain uses TRBV28 with TRBJ1-3; unclear D gene. The CDR3 is 12 amino acids. Germline V gene data show CDR1 as MDHEN and CDR2 as SYDVKM. Deletions cut 3 bases from V and 2 bases from J, with 2 bases between. This CDR3 is CASSLAGNTIYF. The CDR3 bases are TGTGCCAGCAGTTTGGCTGGAAACACCATATATTTT. Variable domain in full (rest from reference TRBV28 and TRBJ1-3): DVKVTQSSRYLVKRTGEKVFLECVQDMDHENMFWYRQDPGLGLRLIYFSYDVKMKEKGDIPEGYSVSREKKERFSLILESASTNQTSMYLCASSLAGNTIYFGEGSWLTVV.

The chain uses TRBV14 and TRBJ1-5; no definite D call. V was pared by 4 bases and J by 2 bases, with 9 bases between. This CDR3 region has 14 residues. Germline loops: CDR1 SGHDN, CDR2 FVKESK. The CDR3 is CASSPVGGNQPQHF. CDR3 DNA sequence: TGTGCCAGCAGCCCGGTGGGAGGCAATCAGCCCCAGCATTTT.

This chain connects TRBV7-8 to TRBJ2-7; 8 bases match TRBD2. CDR3 length equals 16 residues. J gave up 3 bases and V 4 bases, and 11 bases lay outside the gene matches. Germline V gene sequence: CDR1 SGHVS, CDR2 FQNEAQ. The chain's CDR3 is CASSSIAGPLSYEQYF. For the CDR3, the DNA is TGTGCCAGCAGCTCAATAGCGGGACCCCTCAGCTACGAGCAGTACTTC.

This chain links TRBV28 with TRBJ1-2, with D possibly TRBD1 on 6 matching bases. Trimming pared 2 bases from V and 4 bases from J, leaving 8 bases between. The V gene's germline CDR1 is MDHEN and CDR2 SYDVKM. The CDR3 consists of 13 residues. The DNA for the CDR3 is TGTGCCAGCAGTTTAGGACAGTTCTATGGCTACACCTTC. Residues: CASSLGQFYGYTF.

The chain uses TRBV5-1 and TRBJ2-2, with D tentatively TRBD1 or TRBD2 (5 bases each). Germline V gene lookup returns CDR1 SGHRS and CDR2 YFSETQ. The CDR3 extends over 16 amino acids. Trimming took 2 bases from V and 1 from J, leaving 12 bases between them. The CDR3 here is CASSLPRGGNTGELFF. CDR3 nucleotides: TGCGCCAGCAGCTTACCCCGGGGCGGGAACACCGGGGAGCTGTTTTTT.

Comment on this clone: The identical CDR3 is also encoded by other nucleotide sequences in the sample. The chain carries TRBV5-6 and TRBJ1-1; D call uncertain. The germline gives CDR1 SGHDT, CDR2 YYEEEE. This CDR3 comprises 11 residues. The V and J ends lost 0 bases and 4 bases respectively, with 1 base between them. The CDR3 is CASSLGTEAFF. The DNA for the CDR3 is TGTGCCAGCAGCTTGGGCACTGAAGCTTTCTTT.

V is TRBV10-2 and J is TRBJ1-5; D is possibly TRBD1 (6 bases). The germline V gene has CDR1 WSHSY and CDR2 SAAADI. V lost 6 bases to trimming and J lost 6 bases, with 15 bases between them. CDR3 length equals 14 residues. The CDR3 DNA sequence: TGCGCCAGCAGGAGGGGGGCGGGACTTCAGCCCCAGCATTTT. It codes for CASRRGAGLQPQHF.

The V call is TRBV6-6, the J call TRBJ2-7; either TRBD1 or TRBD2 may supply D (5 bases each). Trimming took off 4 bases at V and 2 bases at J, with 12 bases between the two ends. CDR1 is MNHNY, CDR2 SVGAGI, per germline (reference sequence). The CDR3 length is 14 residues. As DNA, the CDR3 is TGTGCCAGCAGTTCCGGGACGGACCCCTACGAGCAGTACTTC. Amino acid sequence: CASSSGTDPYEQYF.

The V call is TRBV6-1, the J call TRBJ2-7, with TRBD2 identical over 7 bases. The germline V gene has CDR1 MNHNS and CDR2 SASEGT. The CDR3 has 16 residues. The V and J ends lost 3 bases and 2 bases, in that order; junction bases with no gene match: 10. As DNA, the CDR3 is TGTGCCAGCAGTGAGATGTTGCGGGAGCCAACCTACGAGCAGTACTTC. Translating it yields CASSEMLREPTYEQYF.

This chain uses TRBV5-4 with TRBJ1-3; tentative D call: TRBD1 (5 bases). This CDR3 has 15 amino acids. The V gene lost 2 bases and the J gene lost 0 bases, with 9 bases spanning the gap. Per germline, CDR1 SGHNT and CDR2 YYREEE (reference sequence). This chain's CDR3 is CASSLIGGSGNTIYF. DNA for the CDR3: TGTGCCAGCAGCTTAATTGGGGGCTCTGGAAACACCATATATTTT.